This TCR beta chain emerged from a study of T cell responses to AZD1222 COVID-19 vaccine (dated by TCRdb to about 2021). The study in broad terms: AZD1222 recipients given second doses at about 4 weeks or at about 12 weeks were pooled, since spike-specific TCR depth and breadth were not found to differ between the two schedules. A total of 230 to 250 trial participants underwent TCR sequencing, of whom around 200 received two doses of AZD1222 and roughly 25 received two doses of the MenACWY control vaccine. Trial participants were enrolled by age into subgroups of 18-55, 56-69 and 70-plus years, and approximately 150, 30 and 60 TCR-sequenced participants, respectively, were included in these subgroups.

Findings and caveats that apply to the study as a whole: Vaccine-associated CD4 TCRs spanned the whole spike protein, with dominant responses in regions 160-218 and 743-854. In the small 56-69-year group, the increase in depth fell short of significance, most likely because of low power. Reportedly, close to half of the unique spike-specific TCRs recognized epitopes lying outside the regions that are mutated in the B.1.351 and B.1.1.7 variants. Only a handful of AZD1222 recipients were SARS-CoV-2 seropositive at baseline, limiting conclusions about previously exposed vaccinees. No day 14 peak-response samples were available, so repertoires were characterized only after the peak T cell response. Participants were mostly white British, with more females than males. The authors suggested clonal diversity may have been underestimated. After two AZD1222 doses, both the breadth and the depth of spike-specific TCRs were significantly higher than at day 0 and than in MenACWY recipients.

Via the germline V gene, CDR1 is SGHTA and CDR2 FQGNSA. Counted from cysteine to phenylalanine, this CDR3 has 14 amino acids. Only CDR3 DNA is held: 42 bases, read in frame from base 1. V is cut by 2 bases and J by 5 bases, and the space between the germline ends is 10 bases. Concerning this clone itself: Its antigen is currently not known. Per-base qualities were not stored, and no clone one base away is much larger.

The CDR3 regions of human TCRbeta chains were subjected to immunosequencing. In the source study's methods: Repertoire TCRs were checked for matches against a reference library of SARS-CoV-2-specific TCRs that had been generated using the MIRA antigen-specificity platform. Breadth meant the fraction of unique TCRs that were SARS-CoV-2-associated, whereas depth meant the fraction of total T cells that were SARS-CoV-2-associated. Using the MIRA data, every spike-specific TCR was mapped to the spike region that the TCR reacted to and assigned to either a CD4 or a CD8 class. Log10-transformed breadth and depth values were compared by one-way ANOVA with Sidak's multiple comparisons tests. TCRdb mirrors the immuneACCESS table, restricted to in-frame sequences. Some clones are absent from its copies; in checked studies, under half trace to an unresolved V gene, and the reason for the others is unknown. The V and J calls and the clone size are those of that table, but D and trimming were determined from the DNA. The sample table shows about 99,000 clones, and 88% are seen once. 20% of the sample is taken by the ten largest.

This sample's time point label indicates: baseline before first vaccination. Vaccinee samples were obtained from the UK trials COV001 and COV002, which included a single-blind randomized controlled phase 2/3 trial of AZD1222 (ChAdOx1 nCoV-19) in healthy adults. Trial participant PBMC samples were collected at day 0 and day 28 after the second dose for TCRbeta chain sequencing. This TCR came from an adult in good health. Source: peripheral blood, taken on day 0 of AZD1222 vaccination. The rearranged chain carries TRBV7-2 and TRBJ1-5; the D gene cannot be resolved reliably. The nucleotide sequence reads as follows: TGTGCCAGCAGCTTACGGACGGTTCATCAGCCCCAGCATTTT. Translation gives CASSLRTVHQPQHF.